This TCR beta chain originates from a study of lymphopenia after photon versus proton radiotherapy. V lost 2 bases and J lost 7, with 14 bases in between. The CDR3 runs to 14 residues. Per germline, CDR1 MNHNS and CDR2 SASEGT. Using immunoSEQ multiplex PCR, the repertoire was profiled, and TCRdb retains in-frame clones only, with some absent. The sample yields 45,000 to 65,000 clones, 83% seen once. This chain joins TRBV6-1 and TRBJ1-2; perhaps TRBD1 as D (6 bases). The source of this sequence is a man aged 45-65 years with gastric cancer. The sequencing used peripheral blood, collected from a patient treated with photon-based radiotherapy. CDR3 loop: CASSESGRGSGYTF. The CDR3 nucleotides read TGTGCCAGCAGTGAAAGCGGCAGGGGTAGTGGCTACACCTTC.